The rows below give T cell receptor beta chains drawn from one sample of a study of blood T cell repertoires in COVID-19. Clones were read by immunoSEQ multiplex PCR, and TCRdb kept only the in-frame ones, dropping some. The table includes 150,000 to 160,000 clones, around 83% detected once. The material sequenced was peripheral blood. The receptors were sampled from a woman aged 55 to 70 with acute or convalescent COVID-19. CDR3s include the opening cysteine and the closing phenylalanine or tryptophan. A D gene is named only where the DNA matches it firmly. The size entry is marked missing in some rows and otherwise reads once, few, many or a size class.

>TRBJ1-5|TRBV6-5|-|-
TGTGCCAGCAGTTATGGGGGGGAGGGTGGTCAGCCCCAGCATTTT
CASSYGGEGGQPQHF
>TRBJ1-5|TRBV23-1|-|TRBD1
TGCGCCAGCAGTGACAGGGGAAGCCAGCCCCAGCATTTT
CASSDRGSQPQHF
>TRBJ2-2|TRBV7-3|-|TRBD1
TGTGCCAGCAGTTCCGACAGGGGTAGATCCGGGGAGCTGTTTTTT
CASSSDRGRSGELFF
>TRBJ2-1|TRBV12-3/TRBV12-4|-|-
TGTGCCAGCAGTTTAACAACGGAGCAGTTCTTC
CASSLTTEQFF
>TRBJ2-3|TRBV5-4|-|TRBD2
TGTGCCAGCAGCTTGGTACTAGCGGGGACAGATACGCAGTATTTT
CASSLVLAGTDTQYF
>TRBJ2-3|TRBV7-9|-|TRBD1
TGTGCCAGCAGCCCCCGGGACAGAGTCCCAGATACGCAGTATTTT
CASSPRDRVPDTQYF
>TRBJ2-1|TRBV7-3|-|-
TGTGCCAGCAGCTTACAGGGTCAGGGGATGGGCTCCTACAATGAGCAGTTCTTC
CASSLQGQGMGSYNEQFF
>TRBJ1-5|TRBV19|-|-
TGTGCCAGTAGTATAAGGAACAGGGACACTCATCAGCCCCAGCATTTT
CASSIRNRDTHQPQHF
>TRBJ1-6|TRBV6-5|few|TRBD1
TGTGCCAGCAGTTACTCCCGACAGGGAAATTCACCCCTCCACTTT
CASSYSRQGNSPLHF
>TRBJ2-7|TRBV7-9|-|-
TGTGCCAGCAGCTTTAGGCAGGGGAACTACGAGCAGTACTTC
CASSFRQGNYEQYF
>TRBJ1-4|TRBV5-6|-|TRBD1
TGTGCCAGCAGCCCCGACAGGGCCGGGGGAGAAAAACTGTTTTTT
CASSPDRAGGEKLFF
>TRBJ2-7|TRBV3-1/TRBV3-2|-|-
TGTGCCAGCAGCCATCCGGGACACCTTTCCGAGCAGTACTTC
CASSHPGHLSEQYF
>TRBJ2-5|TRBV6-6|-|-
TGTGCCAGCAGCCGACAGGGAGGAGAGACCCAGTACTTC
CASSRQGGETQYF
>TRBJ1-6|TRBV5-1|-|-
TGCGCCAGCAGAAGCAGGGCGGGGAATTCACCCCTCCACTTT
CASRSRAGNSPLHF
>TRBJ1-5|TRBV4-1|few|TRBD1
TGCGCCAGCAGACGCGACAGGGAACCCAATCAGCCCCAGCATTTT
CASRRDREPNQPQHF
>TRBJ1-6|TRBV18|-|TRBD1
TGTGCCAGCTCGCCCGACAGGGGTTCACCCCTCCACTTT
CASSPDRGSPLHF
>TRBJ2-3|TRBV27|-|TRBD1
TGTGCCAGCCTCCCGGGACAGGGGGCAACAGATACGCAGTATTTT
CASLPGQGATDTQYF
>TRBJ2-1|TRBV19|-|TRBD2
TGTGCCAGCTGCGCCGGGACTAGCGGCCTCAATGAGCAGTTCTTC
CASCAGTSGLNEQFF
>TRBJ2-1|TRBV12-3/TRBV12-4|-|-
TGTGCCACGTCCCTTCGGAGGGAGCAGTTCTTC
CATSLRREQFF
>TRBJ2-7|TRBV5-8|-|TRBD1
TGTGCCAGCAGCTTGGTAGGGACAGGGACCTACGAGCAGTACTTC
CASSLVGTGTYEQYF
>TRBJ2-2|TRBV2|-|TRBD1
TGTGCCAGTGGAGAGACAGGGGACACCGGGGAGCTGTTTTTT
CASGETGDTGELFF
>TRBJ2-7|TRBV5-4|-|-
TGTGCCAGCTCCAACGTGGGCCGGGGGTACGAGCAGTACTTC
CASSNVGRGYEQYF
>TRBJ1-6|TRBV2|-|-
TGTGCCAGCAGTGAAAGGGGGGGTAATTCACCCCTCCACTTT
CASSERGGNSPLHF
>TRBJ1-2|TRBV3-1/TRBV3-2|-|-
TGTGCCAGCAGCCAAGATGCCGGAGACTATGGCTACACCTTC
CASSQDAGDYGYTF